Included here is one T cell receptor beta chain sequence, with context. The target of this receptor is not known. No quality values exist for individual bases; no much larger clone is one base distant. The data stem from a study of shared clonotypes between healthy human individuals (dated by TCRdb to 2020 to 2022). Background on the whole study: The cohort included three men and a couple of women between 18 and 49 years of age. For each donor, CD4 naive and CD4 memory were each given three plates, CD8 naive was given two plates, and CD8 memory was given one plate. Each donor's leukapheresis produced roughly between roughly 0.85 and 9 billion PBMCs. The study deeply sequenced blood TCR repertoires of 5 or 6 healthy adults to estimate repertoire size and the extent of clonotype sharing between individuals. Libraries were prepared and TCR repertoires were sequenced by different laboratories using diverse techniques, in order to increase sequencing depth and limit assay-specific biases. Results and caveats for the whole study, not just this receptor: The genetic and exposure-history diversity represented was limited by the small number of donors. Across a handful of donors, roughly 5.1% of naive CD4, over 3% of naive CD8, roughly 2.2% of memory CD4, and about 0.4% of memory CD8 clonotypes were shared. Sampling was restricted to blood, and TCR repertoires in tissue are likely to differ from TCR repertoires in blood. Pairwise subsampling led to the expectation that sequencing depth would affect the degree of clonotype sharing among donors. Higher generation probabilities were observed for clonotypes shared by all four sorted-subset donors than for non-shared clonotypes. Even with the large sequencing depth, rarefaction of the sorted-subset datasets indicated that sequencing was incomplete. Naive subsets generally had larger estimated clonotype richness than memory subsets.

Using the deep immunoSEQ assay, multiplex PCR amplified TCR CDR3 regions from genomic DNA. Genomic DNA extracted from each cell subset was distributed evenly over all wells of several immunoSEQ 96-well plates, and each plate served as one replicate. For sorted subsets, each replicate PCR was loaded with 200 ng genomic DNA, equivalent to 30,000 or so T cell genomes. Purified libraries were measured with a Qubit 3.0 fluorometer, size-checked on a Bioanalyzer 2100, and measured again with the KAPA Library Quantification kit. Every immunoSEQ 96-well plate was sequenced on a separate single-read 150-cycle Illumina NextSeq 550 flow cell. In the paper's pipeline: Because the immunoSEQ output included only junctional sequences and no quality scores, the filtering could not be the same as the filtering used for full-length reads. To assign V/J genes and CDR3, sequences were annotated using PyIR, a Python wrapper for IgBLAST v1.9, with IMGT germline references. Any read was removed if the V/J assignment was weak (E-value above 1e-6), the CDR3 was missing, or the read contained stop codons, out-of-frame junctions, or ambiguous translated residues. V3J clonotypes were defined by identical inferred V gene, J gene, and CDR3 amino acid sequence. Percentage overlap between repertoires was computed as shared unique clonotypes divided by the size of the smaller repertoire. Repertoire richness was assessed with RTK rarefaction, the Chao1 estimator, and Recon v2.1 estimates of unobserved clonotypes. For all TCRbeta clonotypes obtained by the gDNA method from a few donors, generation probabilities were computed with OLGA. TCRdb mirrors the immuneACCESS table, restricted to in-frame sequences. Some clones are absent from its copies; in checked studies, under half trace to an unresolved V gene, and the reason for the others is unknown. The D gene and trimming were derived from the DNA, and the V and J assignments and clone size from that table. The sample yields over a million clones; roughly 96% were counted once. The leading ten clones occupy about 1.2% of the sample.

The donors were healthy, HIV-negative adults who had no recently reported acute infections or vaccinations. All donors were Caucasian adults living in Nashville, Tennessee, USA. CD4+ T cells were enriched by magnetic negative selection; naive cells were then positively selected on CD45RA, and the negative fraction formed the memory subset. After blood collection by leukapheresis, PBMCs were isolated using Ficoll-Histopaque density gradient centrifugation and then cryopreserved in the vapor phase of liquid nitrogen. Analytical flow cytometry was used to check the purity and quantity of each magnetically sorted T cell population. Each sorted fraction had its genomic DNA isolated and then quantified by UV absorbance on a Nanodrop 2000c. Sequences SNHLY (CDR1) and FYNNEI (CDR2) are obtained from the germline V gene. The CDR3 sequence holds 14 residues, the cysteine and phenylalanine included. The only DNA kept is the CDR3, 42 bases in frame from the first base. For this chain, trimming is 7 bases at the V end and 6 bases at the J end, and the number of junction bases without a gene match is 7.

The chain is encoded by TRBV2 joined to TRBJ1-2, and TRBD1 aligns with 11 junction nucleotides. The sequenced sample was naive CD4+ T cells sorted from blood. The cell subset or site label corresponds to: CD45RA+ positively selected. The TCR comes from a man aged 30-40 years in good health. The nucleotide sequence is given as TGTGCCAGCAATAGGGACAGGGGGACGGATGGCTACACCTTC. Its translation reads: CASNRDRGTDGYTF.